Listed here is a single T cell receptor beta chain. The source of the sample is a study of blood T cells in healthy people across ages. Next came a second PCR, run for about 6 to 11 cycles, which used a sample-barcoded 5' primer along with a J-beta primer mix. Each CDR3 protein is one row after TCRdb ran MiXCR on the 5' RACE reads. The table includes approximately 1,100,000 distinct CDR3 sequences, 40% to 50% detected once. This CDR3 comprises 17 residues. Germline CDR1 and CDR2: SGHTA and FQGTGA. V shed 8 bases, J shed 4 bases, and the junction held 14 bases outside the gene matches. The specimen was blood. This receptor was identified in a woman in her sixties or seventies in good health. This chain links TRBV7-3 with TRBJ1-6, with TRBD1 identical over 7 bases. CDR3 residues: CASGPGQEGPYNSPLHF. In DNA form, the CDR3 reads TGTGCCAGCGGCCCCGGACAGGAGGGCCCATATAATTCACCCCTCCACTTT.